One and the same sample provided the 24 T cell receptor beta chains below, sequenced in a study of shared clonotypes between healthy human individuals. Profiling relied on immunoSEQ multiplex PCR, and the TCRdb table lists in-frame clones only, not all of them. The sample lists about 2 million clones, about 95% occurring once. It was CD45RO-negative cells, positively selected for CCR7, that made up naive CD8 cells, with terminally differentiated effector memory CD45RA+ cells excluded. Sequencing was performed on naive CD8+ T cells sorted from blood. The source of these receptors is a young man in good health.

This chain links TRBV27 with TRBJ2-5; D is unresolved. With 3 bases removed from V and 1 base from J, the gap between germline ends came to 15 bases. The CDR3 has 16 amino acids. Germline V CDR1 and CDR2: MNHEY, SMNVEV (reference sequence). The CDR3 nucleotides are TGTGCCAGCAGTTTTGTAGGCGTTAAGGGCCAAGAGACCCAGTACTTC. Amino acid sequence: CASSFVGVKGQETQYF.

This clone was seen only once. The V and J genes are TRBV7-9 and TRBJ1-1; D uncertain. Germline-derived CDR1 and CDR2 are SEHNR and FQNEAQ (reference sequence). The CDR3 has 14 residues. Trimming removed 1 base from V and 3 bases from J, with 9 bases in between. This chain's CDR3 is CASSLVPGYTEAFF. The DNA of the CDR3 is TGTGCCAGCAGCTTAGTCCCGGGCTACACTGAAGCTTTCTTT.

The rearrangement uses TRBV28 and TRBJ1-1; D uncertain. CDR3 size: 12 residues. The germline V gene encodes CDR1 MDHEN and CDR2 SYDVKM. V lost 3 bases and J lost 12, with 14 bases in between. CDR3 DNA sequence: TGTGCCAGCAGTTTGTTGTGGCGGGAGACTTTCTTT. It specifies CASSLLWRETFF.

The gene calls are TRBV28 and TRBJ2-3; no reliable D call. The CDR3 loop spans 16 amino acids. The germline CDR1 and CDR2 sequences are MDHEN and SYDVKM. Trimming cost V 2 bases and J 2 bases, with 14 bases left between them. In DNA, the CDR3 is TGTGCCAGCAGTTTAAAGGGTTTGGGGTACACAGATACGCAGTATTTT. Protein sequence: CASSLKGLGYTDTQYF.

The rearrangement links TRBV7-9 to TRBJ2-1; the match to TRBD2 covers 13 bases. There are 18 residues in the CDR3. The junction had 8 bases not matched to a gene; V was cut back by 5 bases and J by 1 base. Germline CDR1 reads SEHNR; CDR2 reads FQNEAQ (reference sequence). The chain's CDR3 is CASSPQLAGGFSYNEQFF. The DNA of the CDR3 is TGTGCCAGCAGCCCCCAACTAGCGGGAGGGTTTTCCTACAATGAGCAGTTCTTC.

The chain combines TRBV4-1 with TRBJ2-5; possibly TRBD2 for D (5 bases). Trimming left V 0 bases short and J 1 base short, with 15 bases between. The germline V gene encodes CDR1 MGHRA and CDR2 YSYEKL. This CDR3 region has 17 residues. This CDR3 reads CASSQDPPRGGQETQYF. CDR3 sequence (DNA): TGCGCCAGCAGCCAAGACCCTCCTCGAGGAGGCCAAGAGACCCAGTACTTC.

The gene calls are TRBV5-4 and TRBJ2-7; D not certain. In germline, CDR1 is SGHNT, CDR2 YYREEE (reference sequence). The length of the CDR3 is 13 residues. With 2 bases removed from V and 2 bases from J, the gap between germline ends came to 8 bases. CDR3 sequence reads: CASSFSGTYEQYF. The CDR3 nucleotides are TGTGCCAGCAGCTTTTCAGGAACCTACGAGCAGTACTTC.

The chain joins TRBV2 to TRBJ2-2, with D maybe TRBD1 (6 bases). Germline CDR1 is SNHLY and CDR2 is FYNNEI. CDR3 length: 15 residues. Trimming cost V 5 bases and J 0 bases, with 10 bases left between them. CDR3 sequence (DNA): TGTGCCAGCAGTCCGACAGGACCGAACACCGGGGAGCTGTTTTTT. Its translation: CASSPTGPNTGELFF.

The chain is built from TRBV4-3 and TRBJ2-5; no clear D. CDR1 and CDR2 (germline): LGHNA, YSLEER. Trimming removed 1 base from V and 3 bases from J, with 12 bases in between. CDR3 size: 15 residues. The DNA of the CDR3 is TGCGCCAGCAGCCAAGTCCTTATTGAAGAAGAGACCCAGTACTTC. This gives the protein CASSQVLIEEETQYF.

V usage is TRBV6-5 and J usage is TRBJ2-7; 12 bases are shared with TRBD2. Trimming took 2 bases from V and 6 from J; bases not matched to a gene: 5. The CDR3 is made up of 15 amino acids. The germline V gene has CDR1 MNHEY and CDR2 SVGAGI. The CDR3 nucleotides read TGTGCCAGCAGTTACGGGACTAGCGGGTCTCTCGAGCAGTACTTC. Its protein product is CASSYGTSGSLEQYF.

This chain uses TRBV27 with TRBJ1-6; 9 bases fit TRBD1. V was pared by 6 bases and J by 6 bases, with 6 bases of the junction left unmatched. This CDR3 is 15 amino acids long. Germline lookup yields CDR1 MNHEY and CDR2 SMNVEV (reference sequence). The CDR3 nucleotides are TGTGCCAGCAGCCCTACAGGGGGCTTTAATTCACCCCTCCACTTT. It yields the protein CASSPTGGFNSPLHF.

The sample holds one count of this clone. Other DNA sequences of this sample code for an identical CDR3. V usage is TRBV12-5 and J usage is TRBJ2-7; D gene uncertain. From germline, CDR1 is LGHNT and CDR2 FRNRAP. Trimming left V 1 base short and J 0 bases short, with 1 base between. The length of the CDR3 is 12 residues. The CDR3 sequence is CASGLDSYEQYF. The CDR3 coding sequence is TGTGCTAGTGGTTTGGACTCCTACGAGCAGTACTTC.

This clone was recorded only once. This chain uses TRBV30 with TRBJ1-6, with a weak D call TRBD1 (6 bases). The CDR3 loop spans 9 amino acids. Trimming removed 5 bases from V and 13 bases from J, with 6 bases in between. The germline gives CDR1 GTSNPN, CDR2 SVGIG (reference sequence). The CDR3, as DNA: TGTGCCTGGGGACAGCCCCTCCACTTT. It is translated as CAWGQPLHF.

This clone was picked up one time. The gene calls are TRBV28 and TRBJ2-7; D remains unclear. V was trimmed by 3 bases and J by 1 base, leaving 4 bases between them. Germline V gives CDR1 MDHEN, CDR2 SYDVKM. The CDR3 has 12 amino acids. The CDR3 spells CASSFVSYEQYF. CDR3 nucleotide sequence: TGTGCCAGCAGTTTCGTGTCCTACGAGCAGTACTTC. Based on the CDR3 plus reference TRBV28 and TRBJ2-7, the full variable domain is DVKVTQSSRYLVKRTGEKVFLECVQDMDHENMFWYRQDPGLGLRLIYFSYDVKMKEKGDIPEGYSVSREKKERFSLILESASTNQTSMYLCASSFVSYEQYFGPGTRLTVT.

The V gene is TRBV11-2, the J gene TRBJ2-2; 10 nucleotides agree with TRBD2. The J segment lost 16 bases and the V segment lost 1 base, leaving 9 bases of the junction unmatched. CDR1 is SGHAT and CDR2 is FQNNGV in the germline V gene. The CDR3 runs 14 residues. As DNA, the CDR3 is TGTGCCAGCAGCTTAGTTCCTGTAGCGGGAGGCCCGTTTTTT. Encoded protein: CASSLVPVAGGPFF.

Comments on this clone: This may be a read error, as it is one base from a much larger clone. In the same sample, other DNA sequences code for this CDR3. The rearrangement uses TRBV7-2 and TRBJ2-7; D gene uncertain. The germline CDR1 and CDR2 sequences are SGHTA and FQGNSA. The CDR3 consists of 12 residues. V lost 3 bases, J lost 3 bases, and 6 bases lay in between. CDR3 amino acids: CASSFGVYEQYF. In DNA form, the CDR3 reads TGTGCCAGCAGCTTTGGGGTCTACGAGCAGTACTTC. The entire variable domain, with the rest obtained from reference TRBV7-2 and TRBJ2-7, is as follows: GAGVSQSPSNKVTEKGKDVELRCDPISGHTALYWYRQSLGQGLEFLIYFQGNSAPDKSGLPSDRFSAERTGGSVSTLTIQRTQQEDSAVYLCASSFGVYEQYFGPGTRLTVT.

The chain is built from TRBV6-4 and TRBJ1-2; TRBD1 matches 7 bases. J was trimmed by 6 bases and V by 0 bases; bases with no gene match: 16. Looked up from germline, CDR1 is MRHNA and CDR2 is SNTAGT. The CDR3 covers 18 residues. The chain's CDR3 is CASSDSRPEGGGLNGYTF. CDR3 in DNA: TGTGCCAGCAGTGACTCGAGGCCTGAGGGAGGGGGCCTTAATGGCTACACCTTC.

The gene calls are TRBV2 and TRBJ2-3, with 9 nucleotides matching TRBD2. Trimming took 2 bases from V and 4 from J; bases not matched to a gene: 7. Germline V gene lookup returns CDR1 SNHLY and CDR2 FYNNEI. This CDR3 has 16 amino acids. The CDR3 nucleotides read TGTGCCAGCAGTGAAAGCGCGGGAGGGCCCTCAGATACGCAGTATTTT. This encodes CASSESAGGPSDTQYF.

The chain links TRBV14 to TRBJ2-5, with a weak D call TRBD2 (5 bases). This CDR3 region has 14 residues. The V gene lost 1 base and the J gene lost 4 bases, with 10 bases spanning the gap. Germline CDR1 and CDR2: SGHDN and FVKESK. Here the CDR3 reads CASSQARGRETQYF. The DNA for the CDR3 is TGTGCCAGCAGCCAAGCACGGGGTAGAGAGACCCAGTACTTC. The whole variable domain, remainder taken from reference TRBV14 and TRBJ2-5, is EAGVTQFPSHSVIEKGQTVTLRCDPISGHDNLYWYRRVMGKEIKFLLHFVKESKQDESGMPNNRFLAERTGGTYSTLKVQPAELEDSGVYFCASSQARGRETQYFGPGTRLLVL.

The chain is built from TRBV19 and TRBJ1-6; 10 positions match TRBD1. This CDR3 spans 15 amino acids. The V gene end was trimmed by 1 base and the J gene end by 7 bases; junction bases not matched to a gene: 1. The germline V gene encodes CDR1 LNHDA and CDR2 SQIVND (reference sequence). Here the CDR3 reads CASSIGQGANSPLHF. The CDR3 nucleotides are TGTGCCAGTAGTATAGGACAGGGGGCAAATTCACCCCTCCACTTT. The entire variable domain, with the rest obtained from reference TRBV19 and TRBJ1-6, is as follows: DGGITQSPKYLFRKEGQNVTLSCEQNLNHDAMYWYRQDPGQGLRLIYYSQIVNDFQKGDIAEGYSVSREKKESFPLTVTSAQKNPTAFYLCASSIGQGANSPLHFGNGTRLTVT.

The chain has TRBV6-4 and TRBJ2-2; no reliable D call. V lost 2 bases and J 2 bases, leaving 12 bases between the germline ends. CDR1 MRHNA and CDR2 SNTAGT come from the germline V gene. The CDR3 has 16 amino acids. The CDR3 sequence: CASSDSWQDNTGELFF. The CDR3 DNA reads TGTGCCAGCAGTGACAGTTGGCAGGATAACACCGGGGAGCTGTTTTTT.

The J gene is TRBJ1-6, the V gene TRBV7-6; D not resolved. CDR1 and CDR2 (germline): SGHVS, FNYEAQ. V gave up 1 base and J gave up 10 bases, with 17 bases separating them. There are 16 residues in the CDR3. This chain's CDR3 is CASSLGVSPSASPLHF. The CDR3 coding sequence is TGTGCCAGCAGCTTAGGAGTCAGCCCCTCGGCGTCACCCCTCCACTTT.

Concerning this clone itself: This sample also contains other DNA sequences that code for the same CDR3. The gene calls are TRBV6-5 and TRBJ2-7; TRBD1 might be the D (7 bases). In germline, CDR1 is MNHEY, CDR2 SVGAGI. Trimming stripped 2 bases from V and 2 bases from J, with 13 bases between. The CDR3 is made up of 15 amino acids. As DNA, the CDR3 is TGTGCCAGCAGTTACGGGGCAGGGGGGACCTACGAGCAGTACTTC. Its protein is CASSYGAGGTYEQYF.

The CDR3 here is CASSAGTGFYMGNEQFF. The CDR3 coding sequence is TGTGCCAGCAGCGCCGGGACAGGGTTTTATATGGGCAATGAGCAGTTCTTC. The rearrangement uses TRBV9 and TRBJ2-1, with 9 nucleotides matching TRBD1. This CDR3 is built from 17 residues. Germline V gene lookup returns CDR1 SGDLS and CDR2 YYNGEE. V lost 3 bases, J lost 6 bases, and 13 bases stayed unmatched.